These 25 T cell receptor beta chains were sequenced from one sample in a study of T cells in Graves' hyperthyroidism and ophthalmopathy. RNA transcripts provided the source from which TCR beta CDR3 regions were amplified. The HTBI set primed first-round TCR CDR3 RT-PCR. TCRdb re-called the multiplex PCR reads with MiXCR, one entry per CDR3 protein. Of 300,000 to 400,000 distinct CDR3 sequences in the sample, roughly 18% are singletons; the top ten hold 45% to 50%. The sample taken for sequencing was blood. These receptors were obtained from a woman aged 45-60 years with Graves' hyperthyroidism.

This clonotype was detected only a few times. The chain links TRBV7-9 to TRBJ1-3, with D perhaps TRBD1 (5 bases). Trimming pared 5 bases from V and 14 bases from J, leaving 19 bases between. The CDR3 length is 13 residues. From germline, CDR1 is SEHNR and CDR2 FQNEAQ (reference sequence). Here the CDR3 reads CASSPTGTGEVYF. CDR3 DNA: TGTGCCAGCAGCCCGACCGGGACCGGAGAGGTATATTTT.

The chain links TRBV20-1 to TRBJ1-2; D possibly corresponds to TRBD1 (6 bases). The CDR3 runs to 12 residues. CDR1 and CDR2 from the germline V gene are DFQATT and SNEGSKA (reference sequence). Trimming removed 1 base from V and 3 bases from J, with 6 bases in between. Written as DNA, the CDR3 is TGCAGTGCTAGAGGGACAGACTATGGCTACACCTTC. It encodes CSARGTDYGYTF.

This clonotype was observed at least ten times. The genes are TRBV2 and TRBJ2-5, with D uncertain. Per the germline V gene, CDR1 is SNHLY and CDR2 is FYNNEI. V was cut by 6 bases and J by 5 bases, with 16 bases left in between. The CDR3 has 14 residues. The DNA of the CDR3 is TGTGCCAGCAGCACGGACCCGCCTCGGGAGACCCAGTACTTC. Protein: CASSTDPPRETQYF.

This clonotype has ten or more counts. This chain connects TRBV11-2 to TRBJ2-2, with D uncertain. Germline V lookup: CDR1 SGHAT, CDR2 FQNNGV. Trimming left V 5 bases short and J 6 bases short, with 10 bases between. The CDR3 contains 13 residues. This CDR3 is CASSPKVAGELFF. The CDR3 coding sequence is TGTGCCAGCAGCCCCAAAGTCGCCGGGGAGCTGTTTTTT.

This clonotype was detected many times. This rearrangement joins TRBV18 to TRBJ1-5; tentatively, D is TRBD1 (5 bases). The CDR3 covers 15 residues. V gave up 3 bases and J gave up 1 base, with 10 bases separating them. The germline V gene encodes CDR1 KGHSH and CDR2 LQKENI. The CDR3 protein is CASSPQGGSNQPQHF. The CDR3 nucleotides are TGTGCCAGCTCACCCCAGGGAGGGAGCAATCAGCCCCAGCATTTT.

This clonotype was seen a few times. This chain connects TRBV2 to TRBJ2-2; D perhaps matches TRBD1 (6 bases). The CDR3 sequence is 15 residues long. The V end lost 6 bases, the J end lost 8 bases, and 19 bases lay between the germline ends. CDR1 is SNHLY, CDR2 FYNNEI, per germline. The CDR3 nucleotides are TGTGCCAGCAGATCACAGGGTTCTGGGTCGGGGGAGCTGTTTTTT. Translating gives CASRSQGSGSGELFF.

The chain uses TRBV5-6 and TRBJ2-1, with 11 bases matching TRBD1. The CDR3 is made up of 14 amino acids. The ends lost 3 bases at V and 9 bases at J; junction bases unmatched: 5. Germline V gene sequence: CDR1 SGHDT, CDR2 YYEEEE. CDR3 protein: CASSYGQGASEQFF. CDR3 DNA sequence: TGTGCCAGCAGCTATGGACAGGGGGCTAGTGAGCAGTTCTTC.

In its sample, this clonotype was seen many times. The chain recombines TRBV6-1 with TRBJ1-5; tentatively, D is TRBD1 (6 bases). The CDR3 contains 13 residues. V lost 7 bases, J lost 7 bases, and 14 bases lay in between. Germline values: CDR1 MNHNS, CDR2 SASEGT. CDR3: CASKPGTFQPQHF. The CDR3 nucleotides read TGTGCCAGCAAACCCGGGACATTCCAGCCCCAGCATTTT.

This clonotype was picked up many times. This chain links TRBV7-2 with TRBJ2-1, with no clear D. Germline V gene sequence: CDR1 SGHTA, CDR2 FQGNSA. CDR3 length: 12 residues. Trimming left V 2 bases short and J 4 bases short, with 3 bases between. In nucleotides, the CDR3 is TGTGCCAGCAGCTTAAGGTACAATGAGCAGTTCTTC. Amino acid sequence: CASSLRYNEQFF.

This chain connects TRBV6-1 to TRBJ2-5; 7 nucleotides align to TRBD1. The CDR3 spans 16 residues. The V segment lost 6 bases and the J segment 1 base; nucleotides outside the gene matches: 11. Germline V CDR1 and CDR2: MNHNS, SASEGT. The CDR3 region is CASRYLGTDTQETQYF. CDR3 sequence (DNA): TGTGCCAGCAGATACCTCGGGACAGATACCCAAGAGACCCAGTACTTC.

This clonotype has more than one count but fewer than ten. The V call is TRBV20-1, the J call TRBJ2-2; a weak D match, TRBD2 (5 bases). Germline V gene sequence: CDR1 DFQATT, CDR2 SNEGSKA (reference sequence). The V and J ends lost 3 bases and 7 bases respectively, with 15 bases between them. CDR3 length: 14 residues. CDR3 nucleotides: TGCAGTGCTAGGAGAGAAGGGAGCGGCGGGGAGCTGTTTTTT. It codes for CSARREGSGGELFF.

This clonotype was recorded at least ten times. V usage is TRBV5-1 and J usage is TRBJ2-3, with 8 bases lining up with TRBD2. V shed 4 bases and J 3 bases; nucleotides not matched to a gene: 13. Per germline, CDR1 SGHRS and CDR2 YFSETQ. There are 17 residues in the CDR3. The chain's CDR3 is CASSRASTGTSTDTQYF. CDR3 nucleotide sequence: TGCGCCAGCAGCCGGGCCTCAACAGGGACTAGTACAGATACGCAGTATTTT.

This clonotype appeared many times. The chain joins TRBV9 to TRBJ1-1, with TRBD1 matching 9 bases. Germline CDR1 reads SGDLS; CDR2 reads YYNGEE. The trim removed 5 bases at V and 1 base at J, leaving 3 bases unmatched. There are 14 residues in the CDR3. The CDR3 DNA sequence: TGTGCCAGCAGTGTGGGACAGGGGAACACTGAAGCTTTCTTT. It translates to CASSVGQGNTEAFF.

The sample holds many counts of this clonotype. The chain joins TRBV28 to TRBJ2-1, with 8 positions matching TRBD2. The germline V gene encodes CDR1 MDHEN and CDR2 SYDVKM. V lost 3 bases to trimming and J lost 2 bases; unmatched junction nucleotides: 3. The CDR3 is 15 amino acids. The CDR3 loop reads CASSFSGDPYNEQFF. The DNA for the CDR3 is TGTGCCAGCAGTTTTAGCGGGGACCCCTACAATGAGCAGTTCTTC.

This clonotype came up many times. The chain is built from TRBV6-1 and TRBJ1-5, with 7 positions matching TRBD1. The ends lost 5 bases at V and 3 bases at J; junction bases unmatched: 10. The CDR3 is 16 residues long. CDR1 is MNHNS, CDR2 SASEGT, per germline. For the CDR3, the DNA is TGTGCCAGCAGTTCCCGACAGGGTAGCAACAATCAGCCCCAGCATTTT. Encoded protein: CASSSRQGSNNQPQHF.

The chain is built from TRBV4-2 and TRBJ2-7; TRBD2 aligns across 9 bases. The CDR3 length is 15 residues. Germline assignment: CDR1 LGHNA and CDR2 YNFKEQ. Losses at the gene ends were 1 base for V and 2 bases for J; bases not matched to a gene: 3. In nucleotides, the CDR3 is TGTGCCAGCAGCCAAGGGCTAGCGGGGACCTACGAGCAGTACTTC. It specifies CASSQGLAGTYEQYF.

Ten or more counts support this clonotype. The V call is TRBV30, the J call TRBJ2-1; a weak D match, TRBD1 (6 bases). The CDR3 is 11 amino acids. Trimming removed 3 bases from V and 10 bases from J, with 10 bases in between. Germline V gene sequence: CDR1 GTSNPN, CDR2 SVGIG (reference sequence). Written as DNA, the CDR3 is TGTGCCTGGAGACAGGGTACCGAGCAGTTCTTC. Protein: CAWRQGTEQFF. Variable domain in full (rest from reference TRBV30 and TRBJ2-1): SQTIHQWPATLVQPVGSPLSLECTVEGTSNPNLYWYRQAAGRGLQLLFYSVGIGQISSEVPQNLSASRPQDRQFILSSKKLLLSDSGFYLCAWRQGTEQFFGPGTRLTVL.

In its sample, this clonotype was seen many times. The chain links TRBV13 to TRBJ2-3, with TRBD1 matching over 8 bases. This CDR3 has 14 amino acids. Losses at the gene ends were 4 bases for V and 3 bases for J; bases not matched to a gene: 3. Looked up from germline, CDR1 is PRHDT and CDR2 is FYEKMQ (reference sequence). CDR3 nucleotides: TGTGCCAGCAGCTCAAGGACAGGGACAGATACGCAGTATTTT. Amino acid sequence: CASSSRTGTDTQYF. Supplemented by reference TRBV13 and TRBJ2-3, the full variable domain reads AAGVIQSPRHLIKEKRETATLKCYPIPRHDTVYWYQQGPGQDPQFLISFYEKMQSDKGSIPDRFSAQQFSDYHSELNMSSLELGDSALYFCASSSRTGTDTQYFGPGTRLTVL.

There are a few counts of this clonotype. The chain carries TRBV28 and TRBJ2-3; tentatively, D is TRBD1 (5 bases). CDR3 length equals 16 residues. CDR1 and CDR2 from the germline V gene are MDHEN and SYDVKM. The V end was cut by 5 bases, the J end by 0 bases, with 15 bases between. The CDR3 spells CASSQFQGTSTDTQYF. DNA of the CDR3: TGTGCCAGCAGTCAATTTCAGGGTACTAGCACAGATACGCAGTATTTT.

For this clonotype: A much larger clone sits a single nucleotide away, making a read error possible. V and J are TRBV30 and TRBJ2-1; no firm D call. The DNA end favors TRBJ2-7, so the J call may be wrong. The CDR3 covers 15 residues. Germline-derived CDR1 and CDR2 are GTSNPN and SVGIG (reference sequence). CDR3 coding DNA: TGTGCCTGGAGTGGGAAGGGATGGTCCTACAATGAGCAGTACTTC. Translated, it gives CAWSGKGWSYNEQYF.

This chain connects TRBV20-1 to TRBJ2-1; 8 bases align to TRBD2. The CDR3 is 16 residues long. With V trimmed by 0 bases and J by 7 bases, 11 bases remained unmatched. The germline gives CDR1 DFQATT, CDR2 SNEGSKA (reference sequence). CDR3 in DNA: TGCAGTGCTAGAGATCCTACGGGAGGGCAAGTTAATGAGCAGTTCTTC. This sequence encodes CSARDPTGGQVNEQFF.

This chain uses TRBV14 with TRBJ2-5; D remains unclear. CDR1 SGHDN and CDR2 FVKESK come from the germline V gene. CDR3 length: 14 amino acids. Trimming removed 4 bases at V and 1 base at J, with 10 bases between. The CDR3 nucleotides are TGTGCCAGCAGCCCGGGCTTTTTCCAAGAGACCCAGTACTTC. It yields the protein CASSPGFFQETQYF.

The V and J genes are TRBV27 and TRBJ1-5, with 8 bases that match TRBD1. Germline CDR1 is MNHEY and CDR2 is SMNVEV (reference sequence). The CDR3 spans 13 residues. V shed 6 bases and J 9 bases; nucleotides not matched to a gene: 7. The CDR3 loop reads CASSPDRVSPQHF. CDR3 sequence (DNA): TGTGCCAGCAGCCCGGACAGGGTATCGCCCCAGCATTTT.

This clonotype was seen repeatedly, ten times or more. This rearrangement joins TRBV12-3 or TRBV12-4 to TRBJ2-1; the match to TRBD2 covers 12 bases. This CDR3 has 15 amino acids. Trimming cost V 4 bases and J 8 bases; bases outside gene matches: 6. The CDR3 DNA reads as TGTGCCAGCAGTTGGACTAGCGGGAATTATGATGAGCAGTTCTTC. Protein: CASSWTSGNYDEQFF.

This CDR3 reads CASSARDTYGTDTQYF. DNA for the CDR3: TGTGCCAGCAGCGCCCGGGACACCTACGGCACAGATACGCAGTATTTT. The chain is built from TRBV7-8 and TRBJ2-3, with D possibly matching TRBD1 (6 bases). The CDR3 extends over 16 amino acids. Germline assignment: CDR1 SGHVS and CDR2 FQNEAQ. V gave up 5 bases and J gave up 1 base, with 16 bases separating them. Complete variable domain (other parts from reference TRBV7-8 and TRBJ2-3): GAGVSQSPRYKVAKRGQDVALRCDPISGHVSLFWYQQALGQGPEFLTYFQNEAQLDKSGLPSDRFFAERPEGSVSTLKIQRTQQEDSAVYLCASSARDTYGTDTQYFGPGTRLTVL.